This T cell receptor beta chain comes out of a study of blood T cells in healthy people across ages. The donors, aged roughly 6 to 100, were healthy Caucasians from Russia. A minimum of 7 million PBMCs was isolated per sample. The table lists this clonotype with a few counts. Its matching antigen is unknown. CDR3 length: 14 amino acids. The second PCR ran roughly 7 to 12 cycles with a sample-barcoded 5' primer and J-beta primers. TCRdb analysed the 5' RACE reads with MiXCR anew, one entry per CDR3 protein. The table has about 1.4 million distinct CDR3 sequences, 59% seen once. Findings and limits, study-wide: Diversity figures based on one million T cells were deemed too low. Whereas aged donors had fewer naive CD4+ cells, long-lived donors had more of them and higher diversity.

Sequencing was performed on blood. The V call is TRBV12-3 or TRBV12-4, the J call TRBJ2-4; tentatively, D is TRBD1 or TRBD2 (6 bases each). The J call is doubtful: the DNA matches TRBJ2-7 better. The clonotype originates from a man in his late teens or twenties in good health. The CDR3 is CASSLNGGHSEQYF. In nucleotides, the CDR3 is TGTGCCAGCAGTTTAAACGGGGGCCATAGCGAGCAGTACTTC.